Detailed here is one T cell receptor beta chain. Antigen: not known. This sample stems from a study of cytomegalovirus exposure and HLA in healthy donors. At the level of the study: An earlier analysis identified 120 million or so unique TCR beta sequences in 150 million to 200 million T cells.

Overall study findings and caveats: Later analysis identified a missense DCLRE1C variant that was linked to TCR beta V- and J-gene trimming. CMV serostatus was the sole immune exposure information available.

The germline V gene encodes CDR1 GTSNPN and CDR2 SVGIG (reference sequence). V was shortened by 4 bases and J by 5 bases, with 20 bases between the two germline ends. The CDR3 extends over 16 amino acids. With 60 Vbeta and 13 Jbeta primers, the PCR was carried out. The table came from immunoSEQ multiplex PCR; TCRdb's copy has only in-frame clones and leaves some out. The table records over 150,000 clones, approximately 85% of them present only once. The TCR was taken from a girl aged 2-15 years in good health and CMV-seropositive. Material: PBMCs. The gene calls are TRBV30 and TRBJ1-4, with D possibly being TRBD1 (6 bases). In DNA, the CDR3 is TGTGCCTGGAACTCAGGGGAGGGCCCGAAGAATGAAAAACTGTTTTTT. This gives the protein CAWNSGEGPKNEKLFF.